What follows is one T cell receptor (beta chain) and its context. Germline assignment: CDR1 SGHTS and CDR2 YDEGEE. V lost 3 bases to trimming and J lost 8 bases, with 17 bases between them. This CDR3 has 15 amino acids. The data derive from a study of shared clonotypes between healthy human individuals. The authors' processing: Junction-only sequences without quality scores came from ImmunoSEQ, so filtering differed. The data were produced by immunoSEQ multiplex PCR, yet TCRdb's version contains in-frame clones alone and is incomplete. The V and J calls and clone size are taken from that table; D and trimming were inferred from the DNA. The profile shows approximately 1,500,000 clones, approximately 96% of them singletons.

The receptor was isolated from a man in his thirties or forties in good health. The gene calls are TRBV5-8 and TRBJ1-4; D is ambiguous. What was sequenced was naive CD4+ T cells sorted from blood. The subset here: CD45RA+ positively selected. The CDR3 sequence: CASSSRSGYGEKLFF. The CDR3 DNA is TGTGCCAGCAGCTCACGTTCGGGTTACGGGGAAAAACTGTTTTTT.